This T cell receptor (beta chain) was retrieved from a study of control samples from healthy donors and cancer patients. The CDR3 has 14 residues. The V gene end was trimmed by 0 bases and the J gene end by 8 bases; junction bases not matched to a gene: 6. The V gene's germline CDR1 is KGHSH and CDR2 LQKENI. Method: immunoSEQ multiplex PCR; TCRdb's copy keeps in-frame clones and lacks some. The profile shows about 61,000 clones, around 87% of them singletons. This TCR came from a man in his fifties or sixties with colorectal cancer. The specimen sequenced was PBMCs. This chain connects TRBV18 to TRBJ1-2, with TRBD1 matching over 7 bases. The CDR3 sequence is CASSPPDRQGGYTF. The CDR3 DNA follows: TGTGCCAGCTCACCACCGGACAGGCAAGGAGGCTACACCTTC.